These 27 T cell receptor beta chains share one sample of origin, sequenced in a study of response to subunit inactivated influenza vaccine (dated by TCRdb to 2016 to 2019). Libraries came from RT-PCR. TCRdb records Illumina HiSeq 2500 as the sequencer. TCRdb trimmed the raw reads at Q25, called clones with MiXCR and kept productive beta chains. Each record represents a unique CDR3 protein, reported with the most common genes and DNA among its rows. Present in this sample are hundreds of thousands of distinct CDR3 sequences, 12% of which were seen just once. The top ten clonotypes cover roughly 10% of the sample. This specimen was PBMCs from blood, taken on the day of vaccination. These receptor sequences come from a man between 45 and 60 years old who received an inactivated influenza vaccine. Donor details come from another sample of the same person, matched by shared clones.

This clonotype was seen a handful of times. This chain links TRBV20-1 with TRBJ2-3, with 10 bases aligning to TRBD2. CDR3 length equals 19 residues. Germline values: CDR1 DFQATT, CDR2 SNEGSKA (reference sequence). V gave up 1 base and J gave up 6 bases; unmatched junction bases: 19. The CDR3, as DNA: TGCAGTGCTAGAGGGCAGTCTAGCGGGAGTTTATTAATTTACGATACGCAGTATTTT. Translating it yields CSARGQSSGSLLIYDTQYF.

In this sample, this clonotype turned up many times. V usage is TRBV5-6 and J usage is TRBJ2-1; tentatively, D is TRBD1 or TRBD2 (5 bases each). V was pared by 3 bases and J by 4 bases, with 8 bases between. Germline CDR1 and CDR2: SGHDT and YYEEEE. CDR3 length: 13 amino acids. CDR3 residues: CASSWGNYNEQFF. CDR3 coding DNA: TGTGCCAGCAGCTGGGGGAATTACAATGAGCAGTTCTTC.

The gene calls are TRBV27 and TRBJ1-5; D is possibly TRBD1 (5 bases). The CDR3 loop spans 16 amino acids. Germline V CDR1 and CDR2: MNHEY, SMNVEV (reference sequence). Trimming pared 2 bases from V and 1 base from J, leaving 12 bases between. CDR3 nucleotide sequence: TGTGCCAGCAGTTTAAGGAGGGGCTCGAGCAATCAGCCCCAGCATTTT. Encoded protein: CASSLRRGSSNQPQHF.

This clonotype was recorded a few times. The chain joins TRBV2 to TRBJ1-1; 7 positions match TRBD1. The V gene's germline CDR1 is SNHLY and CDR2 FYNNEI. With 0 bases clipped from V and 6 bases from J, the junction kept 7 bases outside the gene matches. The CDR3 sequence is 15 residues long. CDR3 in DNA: TGTGCCAGCAGTGAAGCCGAAGACAGGGTAGCTGAAGCTTTCTTT. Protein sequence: CASSEAEDRVAEAFF.

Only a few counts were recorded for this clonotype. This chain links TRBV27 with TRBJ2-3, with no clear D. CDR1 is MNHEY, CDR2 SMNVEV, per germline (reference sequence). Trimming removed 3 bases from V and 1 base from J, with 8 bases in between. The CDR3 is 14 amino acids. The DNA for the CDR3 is TGTGCCAGCAGTTTCATGCCCCGCACAGATACGCAGTATTTT. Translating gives CASSFMPRTDTQYF.

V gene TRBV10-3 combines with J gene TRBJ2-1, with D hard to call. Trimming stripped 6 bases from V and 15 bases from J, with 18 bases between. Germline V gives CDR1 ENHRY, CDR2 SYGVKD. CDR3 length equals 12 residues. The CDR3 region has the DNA TGTGCCATCAGCCCCGTCCAAGGAGATTGGTTCTTC. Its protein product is CAISPVQGDWFF.

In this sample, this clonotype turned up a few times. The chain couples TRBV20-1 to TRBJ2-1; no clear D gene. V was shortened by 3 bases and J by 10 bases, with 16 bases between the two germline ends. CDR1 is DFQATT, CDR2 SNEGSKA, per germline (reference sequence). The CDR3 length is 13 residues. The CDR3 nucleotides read TGCAGTGCTAGGGCGCCCCCAGTCTGGGAGCAGTTCTTC. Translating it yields CSARAPPVWEQFF.

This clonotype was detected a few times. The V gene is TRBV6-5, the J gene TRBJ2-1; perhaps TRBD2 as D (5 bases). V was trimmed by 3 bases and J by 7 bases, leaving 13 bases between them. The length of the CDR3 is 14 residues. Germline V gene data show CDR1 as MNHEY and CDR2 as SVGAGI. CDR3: CASSYTSRVNEQFF. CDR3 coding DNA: TGTGCCAGCAGTTATACATCGAGGGTAAATGAGCAGTTCTTC.

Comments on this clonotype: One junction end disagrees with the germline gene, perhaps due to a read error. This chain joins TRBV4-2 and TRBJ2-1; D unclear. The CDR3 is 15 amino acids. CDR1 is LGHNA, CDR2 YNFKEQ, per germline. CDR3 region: CDSSQEDSGLDEQFF. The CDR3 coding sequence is TGTGACAGCAGCCAAGAGGATTCCGGGTTGGACGAGCAGTTCTTC.

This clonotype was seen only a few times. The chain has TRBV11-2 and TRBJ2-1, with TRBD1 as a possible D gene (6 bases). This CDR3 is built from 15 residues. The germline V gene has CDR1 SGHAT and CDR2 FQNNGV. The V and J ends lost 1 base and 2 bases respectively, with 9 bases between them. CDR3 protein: CASSLGGPPYNEQFF. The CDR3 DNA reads TGTGCCAGCAGCTTAGGGGGGCCCCCCTACAATGAGCAGTTCTTC.

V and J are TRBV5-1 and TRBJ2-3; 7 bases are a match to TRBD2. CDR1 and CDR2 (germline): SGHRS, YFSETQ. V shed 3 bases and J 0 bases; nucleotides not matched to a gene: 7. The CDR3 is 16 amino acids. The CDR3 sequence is CASSYSGLKSTDTQYF. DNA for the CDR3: TGCGCCAGCAGCTACTCGGGACTAAAGAGCACAGATACGCAGTATTTT.

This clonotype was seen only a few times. The CDR3 reads CASSQGGPVNEQFF. The CDR3 bases are TGTGCCAGCAGCCAGGGGGGGCCTGTTAATGAGCAGTTCTTC. The gene calls are TRBV3-1 and TRBJ2-1, with D possibly matching TRBD2 (7 bases). The germline V gene encodes CDR1 LGHDT and CDR2 YNNKEL (reference sequence). This CDR3 spans 14 amino acids. V lost 3 bases, J lost 7 bases, and 13 bases lay in between.

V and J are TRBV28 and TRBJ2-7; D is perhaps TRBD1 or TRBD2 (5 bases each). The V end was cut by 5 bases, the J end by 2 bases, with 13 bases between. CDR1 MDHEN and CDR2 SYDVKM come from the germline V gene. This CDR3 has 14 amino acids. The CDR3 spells CASSVRGVAYEQYF. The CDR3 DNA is TGTGCCAGCAGTGTTCGAGGGGTAGCCTACGAGCAGTACTTC.

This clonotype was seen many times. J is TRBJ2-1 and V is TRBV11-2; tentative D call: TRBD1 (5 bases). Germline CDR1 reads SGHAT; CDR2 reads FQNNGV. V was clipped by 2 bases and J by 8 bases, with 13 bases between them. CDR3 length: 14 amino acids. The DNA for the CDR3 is TGTGCCAGCAGCTTACTATACCAGGGCTATGAGCAGTTCTTC. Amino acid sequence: CASSLLYQGYEQFF.

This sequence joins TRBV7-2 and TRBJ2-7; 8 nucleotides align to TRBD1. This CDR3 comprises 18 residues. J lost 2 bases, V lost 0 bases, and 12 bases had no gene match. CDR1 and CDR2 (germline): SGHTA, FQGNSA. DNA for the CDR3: TGTGCCAGCAGCTTAGCCCCAAATAGGGACAGGAAAACCTACGAGCAGTACTTC. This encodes CASSLAPNRDRKTYEQYF.

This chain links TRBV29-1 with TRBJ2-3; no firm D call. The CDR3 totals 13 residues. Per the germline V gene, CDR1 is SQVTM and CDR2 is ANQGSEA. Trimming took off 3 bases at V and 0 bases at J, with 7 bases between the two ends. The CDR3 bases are TGCAGCGTTGATGCGACTAGCACAGATACGCAGTATTTT. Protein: CSVDATSTDTQYF.

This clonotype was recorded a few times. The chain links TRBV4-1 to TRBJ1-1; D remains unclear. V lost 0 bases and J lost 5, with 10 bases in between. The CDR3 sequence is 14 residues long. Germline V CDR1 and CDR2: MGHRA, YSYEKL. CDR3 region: CASSQEMGRTEAFF. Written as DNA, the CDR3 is TGCGCCAGCAGCCAAGAGATGGGTAGAACTGAAGCTTTCTTT.

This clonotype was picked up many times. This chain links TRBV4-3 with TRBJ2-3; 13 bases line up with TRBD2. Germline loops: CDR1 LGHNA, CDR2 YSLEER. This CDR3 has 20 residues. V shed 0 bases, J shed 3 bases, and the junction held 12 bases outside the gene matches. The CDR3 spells CASSQDLVTSGRSGTDTQYF. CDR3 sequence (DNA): TGCGCCAGCAGCCAAGATCTGGTGACTAGCGGGAGGTCGGGAACAGATACGCAGTATTTT.

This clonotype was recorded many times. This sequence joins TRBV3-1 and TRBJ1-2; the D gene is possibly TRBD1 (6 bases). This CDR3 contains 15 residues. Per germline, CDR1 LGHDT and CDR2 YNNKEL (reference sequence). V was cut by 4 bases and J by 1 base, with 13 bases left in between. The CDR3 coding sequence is TGTGCCAGCAGCCCGACAGGAGATTTTAACTATGGCTACACCTTC. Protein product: CASSPTGDFNYGYTF. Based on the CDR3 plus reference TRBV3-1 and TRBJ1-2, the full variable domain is DTAVSQTPKYLVTQMGNDKSIKCEQNLGHDTMYWYKQDSKKFLKIMFSYNNKELIINETVPNRFSPKSPDKAHLNLHINSLELGDSAVYFCASSPTGDFNYGYTFGSGTRLTVV.

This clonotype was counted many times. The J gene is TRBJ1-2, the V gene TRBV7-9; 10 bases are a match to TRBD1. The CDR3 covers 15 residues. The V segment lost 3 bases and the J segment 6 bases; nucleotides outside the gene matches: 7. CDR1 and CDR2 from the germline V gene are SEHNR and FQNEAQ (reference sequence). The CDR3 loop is CASSFRTGGKDGYTF. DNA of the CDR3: TGTGCCAGCAGCTTCCGGACAGGGGGAAAGGATGGCTACACCTTC.

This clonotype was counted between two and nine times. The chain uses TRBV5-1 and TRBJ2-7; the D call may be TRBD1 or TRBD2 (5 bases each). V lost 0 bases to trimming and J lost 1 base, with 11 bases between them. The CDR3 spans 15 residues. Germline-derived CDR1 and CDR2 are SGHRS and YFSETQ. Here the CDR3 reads CASSLAGATSYEQYF. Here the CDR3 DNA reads TGCGCCAGCAGCTTGGCCGGGGCAACATCCTACGAGCAGTACTTC.

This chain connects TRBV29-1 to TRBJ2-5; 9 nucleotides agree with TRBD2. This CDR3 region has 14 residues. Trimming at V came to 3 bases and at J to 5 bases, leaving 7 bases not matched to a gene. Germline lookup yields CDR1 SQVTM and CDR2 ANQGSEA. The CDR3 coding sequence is TGCAGCGTTGATCGGCTAGCGGGGAGTGAGACCCAGTACTTC. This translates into CSVDRLAGSETQYF.

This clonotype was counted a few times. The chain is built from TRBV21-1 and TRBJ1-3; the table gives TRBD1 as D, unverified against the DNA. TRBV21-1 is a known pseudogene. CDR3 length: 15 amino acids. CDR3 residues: CASSEWTGKADTIYF. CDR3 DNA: TGTGCCAGCAGCGAATGGACGGGGAAGGCGGACACCATATATTTT.

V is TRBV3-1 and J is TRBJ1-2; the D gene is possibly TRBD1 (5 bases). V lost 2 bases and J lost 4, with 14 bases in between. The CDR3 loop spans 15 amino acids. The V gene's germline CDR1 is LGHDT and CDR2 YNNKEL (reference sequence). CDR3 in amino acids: CASSQNGALGYGYTF. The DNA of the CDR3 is TGTGCCAGCAGCCAAAACGGGGCATTGGGCTATGGCTACACCTTC.

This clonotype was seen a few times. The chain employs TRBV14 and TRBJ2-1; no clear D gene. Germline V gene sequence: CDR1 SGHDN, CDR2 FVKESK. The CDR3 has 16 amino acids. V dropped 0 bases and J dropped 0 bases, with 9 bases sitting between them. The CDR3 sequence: CASSQDRAISYNEQFF. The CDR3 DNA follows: TGTGCCAGCAGCCAAGATAGGGCTATCTCCTACAATGAGCAGTTCTTC. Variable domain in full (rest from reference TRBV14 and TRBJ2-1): EAGVTQFPSHSVIEKGQTVTLRCDPISGHDNLYWYRRVMGKEIKFLLHFVKESKQDESGMPNNRFLAERTGGTYSTLKVQPAELEDSGVYFCASSQDRAISYNEQFFGPGTRLTVL.

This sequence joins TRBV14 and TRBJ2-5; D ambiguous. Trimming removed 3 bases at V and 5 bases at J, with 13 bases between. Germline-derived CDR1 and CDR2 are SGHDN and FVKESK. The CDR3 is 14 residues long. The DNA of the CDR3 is TGTGCCAGCAGCCATCCATCCCTAGGGGAGACCCAGTACTTC. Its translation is CASSHPSLGETQYF.

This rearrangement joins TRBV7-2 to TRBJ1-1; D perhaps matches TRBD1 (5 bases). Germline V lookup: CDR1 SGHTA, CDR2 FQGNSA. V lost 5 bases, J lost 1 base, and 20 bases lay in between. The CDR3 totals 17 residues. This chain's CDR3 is CASSRPIEGRENTEAFF. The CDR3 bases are TGTGCCAGCAGCCGACCTATTGAGGGGAGGGAGAACACTGAAGCTTTCTTT.